Given below is one TCR beta chain in context. What it binds is not known. This sample is part of a study of shared clonotypes between healthy human individuals. Broader study findings: Clonotype sharing across several donors was observed for roughly 5% of naive CD4 clonotypes. Clonotypes shared by all four sorted-subset donors had higher generation probabilities than non-shared clonotypes. In having few donors, the study represented limited genetic and exposure-history diversity. Naive subsets usually exceeded memory subsets in estimated richness.

Here immunoSEQ multiplex PCR was the method, and the copy in TCRdb shows in-frame clones only, minus some. The repertoire consists of under 2.5 million clones, with less than 95% occurring once and the leading ten covering around 0.38%. V was pared by 4 bases and J by 7 bases, with 11 bases between. CDR3 size: 12 residues. Germline-derived CDR1 and CDR2 are SGHRS and YFSETQ. Sample: naive CD4+ T cells from PBMCs. Regarding subset: CD45RA+ positively selected. The clonotype comes from a man aged 18 to 29 in good health. Some clones in this sample may be carry-over from other donors' samples. The J gene is TRBJ1-1, the V gene TRBV5-1, with a tentative D call TRBD1 (6 bases). CDR3 sequence reads: CASSDQGGEAFF. CDR3 nucleotides: TGCGCCAGCAGCGATCAAGGGGGTGAAGCTTTCTTT.